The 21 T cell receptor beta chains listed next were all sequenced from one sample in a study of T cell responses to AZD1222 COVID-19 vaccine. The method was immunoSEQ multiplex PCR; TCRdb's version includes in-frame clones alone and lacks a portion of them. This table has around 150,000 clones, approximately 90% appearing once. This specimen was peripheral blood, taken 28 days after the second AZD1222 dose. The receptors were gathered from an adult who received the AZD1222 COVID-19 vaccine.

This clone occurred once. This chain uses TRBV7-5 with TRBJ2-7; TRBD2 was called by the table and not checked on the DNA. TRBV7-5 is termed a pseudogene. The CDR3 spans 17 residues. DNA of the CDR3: TGTGTCAGAAGCTTAATGAAAGCTAGCGGGGTCACCTACGAGCAGTACTTC. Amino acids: CVRSLMKASGVTYEQYF.

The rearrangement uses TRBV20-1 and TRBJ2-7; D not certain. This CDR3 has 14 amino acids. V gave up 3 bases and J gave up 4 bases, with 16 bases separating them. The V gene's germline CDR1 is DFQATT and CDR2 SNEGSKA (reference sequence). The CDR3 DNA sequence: TGCAGTGCTAGTGGTTTGGCCTCCCGGTACGAGCAGTACTTC. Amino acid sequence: CSASGLASRYEQYF.

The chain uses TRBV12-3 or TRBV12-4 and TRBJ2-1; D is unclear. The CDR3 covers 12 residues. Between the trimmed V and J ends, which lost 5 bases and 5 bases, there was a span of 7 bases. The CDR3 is CASSIYNNEQFF. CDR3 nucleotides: TGTGCCAGCAGTATCTATAACAATGAGCAGTTCTTC.

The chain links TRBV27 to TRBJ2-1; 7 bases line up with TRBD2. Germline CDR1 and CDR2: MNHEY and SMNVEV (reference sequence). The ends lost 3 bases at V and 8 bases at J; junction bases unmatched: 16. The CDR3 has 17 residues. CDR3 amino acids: CASSLRFPGGFEHEQFF. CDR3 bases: TGTGCCAGCAGTTTGAGGTTTCCGGGAGGTTTTGAGCATGAGCAGTTCTTC.

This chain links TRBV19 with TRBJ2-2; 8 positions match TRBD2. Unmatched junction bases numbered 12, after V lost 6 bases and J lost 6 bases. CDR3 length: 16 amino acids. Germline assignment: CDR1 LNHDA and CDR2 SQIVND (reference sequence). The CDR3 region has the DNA TGTGCCAGTAGCTACCCGGGACTAGGATCACCCGGGGAGCTGTTTTTT. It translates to CASSYPGLGSPGELFF.

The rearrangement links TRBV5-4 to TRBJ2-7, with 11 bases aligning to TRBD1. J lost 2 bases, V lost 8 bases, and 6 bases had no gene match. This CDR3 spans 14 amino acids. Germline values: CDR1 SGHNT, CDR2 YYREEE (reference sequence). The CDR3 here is CASTLGQGAYEQYF. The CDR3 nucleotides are TGTGCCAGTACCTTGGGACAGGGGGCCTACGAGCAGTACTTC.

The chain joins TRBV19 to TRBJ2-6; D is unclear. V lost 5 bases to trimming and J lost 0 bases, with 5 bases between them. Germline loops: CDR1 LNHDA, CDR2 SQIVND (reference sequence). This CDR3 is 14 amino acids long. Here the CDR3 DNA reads TGTGCCAGTAGTTTGGGCTCTGGGGCCAACGTCCTGACTTTC. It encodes CASSLGSGANVLTF.

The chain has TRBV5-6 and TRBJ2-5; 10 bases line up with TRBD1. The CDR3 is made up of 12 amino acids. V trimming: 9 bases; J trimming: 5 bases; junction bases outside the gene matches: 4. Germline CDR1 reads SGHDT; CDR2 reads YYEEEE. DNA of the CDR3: TGTGCCACGGGACAGGGGTCGGAGACCCAGTACTTC. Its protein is CATGQGSETQYF. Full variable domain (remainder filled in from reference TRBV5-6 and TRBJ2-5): DAGVTQSPTHLIKTRGQQVTLRCSPKSGHDTVSWYQQALGQGPQFIFQYYEEEERQRGNFPDRFSGHQFPNYSSELNVNALLLGDSALYLCATGQGSETQYFGPGTRLLVL.

In DNA form, the CDR3 reads TGTGCCAGCAGCCCCGGACAGGGAGGTCAGCCCCAGCATTTT. Translating it yields CASSPGQGGQPQHF. V and J are TRBV5-8 and TRBJ1-5; 8 bases align to TRBD1. The CDR3 has 14 residues. V was pared by 4 bases and J by 6 bases, with 6 bases of the junction left unmatched. Germline CDR1 is SGHTS and CDR2 is YDEGEE.

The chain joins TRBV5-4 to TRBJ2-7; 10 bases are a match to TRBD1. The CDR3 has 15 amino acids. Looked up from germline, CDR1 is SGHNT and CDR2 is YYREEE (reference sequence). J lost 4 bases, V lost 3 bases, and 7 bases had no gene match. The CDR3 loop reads CASSYSGTGEYEQYF. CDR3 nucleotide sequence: TGTGCCAGCAGCTATTCCGGGACAGGGGAATACGAGCAGTACTTC.

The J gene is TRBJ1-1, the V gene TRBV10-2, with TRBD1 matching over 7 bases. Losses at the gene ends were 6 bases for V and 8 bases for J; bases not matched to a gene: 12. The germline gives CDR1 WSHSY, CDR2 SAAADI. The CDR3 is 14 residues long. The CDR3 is CASRGATGFSEAFF. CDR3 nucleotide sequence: TGCGCCAGCAGGGGGGCGACAGGGTTTTCCGAAGCTTTCTTT.

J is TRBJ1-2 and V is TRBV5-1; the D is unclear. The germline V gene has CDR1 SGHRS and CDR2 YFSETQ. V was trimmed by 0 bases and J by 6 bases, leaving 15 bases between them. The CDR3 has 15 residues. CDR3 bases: TGCGCCAGCAGCTTGGGCCGGGTCTTAGAAGATGGCTACACCTTC. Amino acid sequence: CASSLGRVLEDGYTF. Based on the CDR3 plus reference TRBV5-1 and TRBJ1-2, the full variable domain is KAGVTQTPRYLIKTRGQQVTLSCSPISGHRSVSWYQQTPGQGLQFLFEYFSETQRNKGNFPGRFSGRQFSNSRSEMNVSTLELGDSALYLCASSLGRVLEDGYTFGSGTRLTVV.

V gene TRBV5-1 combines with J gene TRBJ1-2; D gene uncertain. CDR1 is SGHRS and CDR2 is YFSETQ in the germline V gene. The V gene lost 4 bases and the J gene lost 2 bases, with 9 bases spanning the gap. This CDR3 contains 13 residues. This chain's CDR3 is CASSPSQNYGYTF. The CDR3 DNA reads TGCGCCAGCAGCCCTAGTCAGAACTATGGCTACACCTTC.

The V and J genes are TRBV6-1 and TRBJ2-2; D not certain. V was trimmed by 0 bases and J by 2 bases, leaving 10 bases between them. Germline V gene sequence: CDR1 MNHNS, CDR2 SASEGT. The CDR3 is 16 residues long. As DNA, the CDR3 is TGTGCCAGCAGTGAAGCGGCAGTAACCAACACCGGGGAGCTGTTTTTT. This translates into CASSEAAVTNTGELFF.

CDR3 amino acids: CASSLAPSREQYF. DNA of the CDR3: TGTGCCAGCAGCTTAGCCCCATCCCGGGAGCAGTACTTC. The chain carries TRBV11-2 and TRBJ2-7, with D uncertain. V was cut by 1 base and J by 7 bases, with 11 bases left in between. The CDR3 length is 13 residues. Germline CDR1 reads SGHAT; CDR2 reads FQNNGV.

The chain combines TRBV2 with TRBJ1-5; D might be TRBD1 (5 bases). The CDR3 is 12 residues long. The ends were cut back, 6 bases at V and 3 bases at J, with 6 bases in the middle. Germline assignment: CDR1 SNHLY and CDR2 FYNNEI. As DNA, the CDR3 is TGTGCCAGCAGAGGGGTCAATCAGCCCCAGCATTTT. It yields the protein CASRGVNQPQHF.

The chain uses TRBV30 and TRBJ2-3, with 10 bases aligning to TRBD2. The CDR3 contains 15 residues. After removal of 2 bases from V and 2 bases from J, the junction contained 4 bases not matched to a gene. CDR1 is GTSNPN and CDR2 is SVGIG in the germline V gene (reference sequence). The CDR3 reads CAWSIAGGLTDTQYF. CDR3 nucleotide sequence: TGTGCCTGGAGTATAGCGGGGGGACTCACAGATACGCAGTATTTT.

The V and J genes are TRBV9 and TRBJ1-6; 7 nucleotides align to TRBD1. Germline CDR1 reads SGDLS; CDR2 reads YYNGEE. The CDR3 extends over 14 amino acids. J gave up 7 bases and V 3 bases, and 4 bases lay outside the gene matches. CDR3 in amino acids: CASSAQGFNSPLHF. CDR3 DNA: TGTGCCAGCAGCGCACAGGGGTTCAATTCACCCCTCCACTTT.

The CDR3 loop reads CASSLDTSEGHETQYF. CDR3 nucleotide sequence: TGTGCCAGCAGCTTAGACACTAGCGAGGGGCATGAGACCCAGTACTTC. The chain couples TRBV7-9 to TRBJ2-5; 7 bases match TRBD2. The CDR3 has 16 amino acids. CDR1 is SEHNR and CDR2 is FQNEAQ in the germline V gene (reference sequence). The V and J ends lost 1 base and 5 bases, in that order; junction bases with no gene match: 10.

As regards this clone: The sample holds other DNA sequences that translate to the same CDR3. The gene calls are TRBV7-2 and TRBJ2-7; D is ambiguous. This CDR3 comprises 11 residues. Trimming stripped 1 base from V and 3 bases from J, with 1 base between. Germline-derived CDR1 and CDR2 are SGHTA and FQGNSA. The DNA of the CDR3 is TGTGCCAGCAGCTTAGTCTACGAGCAGTACTTC. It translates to CASSLVYEQYF.

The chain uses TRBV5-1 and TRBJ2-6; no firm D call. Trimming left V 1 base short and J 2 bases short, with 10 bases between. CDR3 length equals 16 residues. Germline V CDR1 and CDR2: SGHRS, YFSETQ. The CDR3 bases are TGCGCCAGCAGCTTGAGCCTTGTAGCTGGGGCCAACGTCCTGACTTTC. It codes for CASSLSLVAGANVLTF.